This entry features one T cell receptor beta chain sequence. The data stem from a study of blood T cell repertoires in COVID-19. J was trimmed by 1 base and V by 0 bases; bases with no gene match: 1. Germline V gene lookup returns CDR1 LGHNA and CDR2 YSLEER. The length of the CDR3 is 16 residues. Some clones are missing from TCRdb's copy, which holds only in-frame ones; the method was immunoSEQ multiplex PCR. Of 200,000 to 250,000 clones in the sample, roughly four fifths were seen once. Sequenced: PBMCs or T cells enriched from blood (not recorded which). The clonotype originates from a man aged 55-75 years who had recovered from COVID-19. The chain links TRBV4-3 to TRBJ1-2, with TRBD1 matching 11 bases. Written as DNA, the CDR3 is TGCGCCAGCAGCCAAGAGGGACAGGGGGTTAACTATGGCTACACCTTC. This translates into CASSQEGQGVNYGYTF.